Included here is one T cell receptor (beta chain) sequence, with context. Its specificity is not known. PCR employed 60 Vbeta and 13 Jbeta primers. Measured with immunoSEQ multiplex PCR; TCRdb has only the in-frame clones, and not every one. The table includes some 180,000 clones, approximately 82% detected once. With V trimmed by 6 bases and J by 1 base, 2 bases remained unmatched. This CDR3 contains 14 residues. Germline CDR1 and CDR2: ENHRY and SYGVKD. These data are taken from a study of cytomegalovirus exposure and HLA in healthy donors. In the study overall: Some 85 million unique TCRs, all from HLA-typed donors, were included in an early release of the data.

Whole-study results and caveats: Most of the CMV-associated TCR beta chains (in a later analysis) appeared to be HLA-restricted. Associated with cytomegalovirus, according to the listing, were around 160 TCR beta chains.

This clonotype was obtained from a woman younger than 35 in good health and CMV-seronegative. The source material was PBMCs. This chain connects TRBV10-3 to TRBJ2-3; 9 positions match TRBD2. The CDR3 sequence is CAISWTSGTDTQYF. The CDR3 DNA reads TGTGCCATCAGCTGGACTAGCGGCACAGATACGCAGTATTTT.